Described below is a single TCR beta chain sequence and its context. Other DNA variants within this sample encode the same CDR3. V was pared by 1 base and J by 5 bases, with 11 bases between. The CDR3 loop spans 14 amino acids. Germline assignment: CDR1 SGHAT and CDR2 FQNNGV. These data come from a study of blood T cell repertoires in COVID-19. For the study at large: Sample material is recorded as cDNA or gDNA derived from T cells, B-cell-depleted T cells, or PBMCs.

Methods used by the authors: Counts of nucleated cells, estimated from reference gene primer amplification, were obtained. Using immunoSEQ multiplex PCR, the repertoire was profiled, and TCRdb retains in-frame clones only, with some absent. V and J calls and clone size are copied from that table; D and trimming were computed from the DNA. Among over 200,000 clones listed, 85% to 90% were seen once. The sample consisted of peripheral blood. The chain is built from TRBV11-2 and TRBJ1-2, with unresolved D. This TCR was recovered from a woman in her forties who had recovered from COVID-19. The CDR3 loop is CASSLAPGVYGYTF. CDR3 coding DNA: TGTGCCAGCAGCTTAGCCCCCGGGGTATATGGCTACACCTTC.